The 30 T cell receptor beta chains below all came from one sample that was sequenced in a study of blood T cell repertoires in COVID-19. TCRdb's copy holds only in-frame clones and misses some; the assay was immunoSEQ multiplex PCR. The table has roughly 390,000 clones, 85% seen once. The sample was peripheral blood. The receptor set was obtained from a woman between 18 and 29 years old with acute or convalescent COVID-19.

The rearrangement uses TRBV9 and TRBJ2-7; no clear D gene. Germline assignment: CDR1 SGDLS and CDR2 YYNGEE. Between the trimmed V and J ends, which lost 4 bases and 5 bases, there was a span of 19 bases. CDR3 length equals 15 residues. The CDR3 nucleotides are TGTGCCAGCAGCCTACTCGATGGTGCTCTCAACGAGCAGTACTTC. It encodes CASSLLDGALNEQYF.

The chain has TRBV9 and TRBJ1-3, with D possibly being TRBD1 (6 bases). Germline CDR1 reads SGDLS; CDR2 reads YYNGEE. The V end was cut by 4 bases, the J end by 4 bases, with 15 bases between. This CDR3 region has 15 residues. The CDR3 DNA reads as TGTGCCAGCAGCTCACAGGGAGGGTACGGAAACACCATATATTTT. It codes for CASSSQGGYGNTIYF.

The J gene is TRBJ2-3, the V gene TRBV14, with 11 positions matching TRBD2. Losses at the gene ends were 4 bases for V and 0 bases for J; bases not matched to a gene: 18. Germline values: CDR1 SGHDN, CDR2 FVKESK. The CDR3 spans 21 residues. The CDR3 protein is CASSRPNSGTSGGLSTDTQYF. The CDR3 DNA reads TGTGCCAGCAGCCGGCCCAACTCCGGGACTAGCGGAGGTCTTAGCACAGATACGCAGTATTTT.

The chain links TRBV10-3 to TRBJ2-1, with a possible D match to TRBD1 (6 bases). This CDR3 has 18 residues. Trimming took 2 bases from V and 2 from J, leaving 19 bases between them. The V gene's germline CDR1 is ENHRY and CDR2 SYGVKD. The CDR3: CAISEAFTGIDAYNEQFF. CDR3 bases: TGTGCCATCAGTGAGGCCTTTACAGGGATTGACGCCTACAATGAGCAGTTCTTC.

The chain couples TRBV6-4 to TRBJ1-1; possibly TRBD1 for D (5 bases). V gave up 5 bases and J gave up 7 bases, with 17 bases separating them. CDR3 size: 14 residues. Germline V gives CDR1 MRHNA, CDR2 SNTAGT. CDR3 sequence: CASSSSGEVHEAFF. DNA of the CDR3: TGTGCCAGCAGTTCATCGGGGGAGGTACATGAAGCTTTCTTT.

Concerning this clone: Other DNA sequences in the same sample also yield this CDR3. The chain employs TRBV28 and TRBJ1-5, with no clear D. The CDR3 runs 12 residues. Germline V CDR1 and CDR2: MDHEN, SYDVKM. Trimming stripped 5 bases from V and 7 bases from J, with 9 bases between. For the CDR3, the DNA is TGTGCCAGCAGTCCCTCCTCCCAGCCCCAGCATTTT. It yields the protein CASSPSSQPQHF.

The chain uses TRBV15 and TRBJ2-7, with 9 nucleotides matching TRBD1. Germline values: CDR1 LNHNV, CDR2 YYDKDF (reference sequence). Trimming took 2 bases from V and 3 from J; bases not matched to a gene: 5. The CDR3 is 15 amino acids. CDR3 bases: TGTGCCACCAGCAGATTACAGGGGGCTATCTACGAGCAGTACTTC. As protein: CATSRLQGAIYEQYF.

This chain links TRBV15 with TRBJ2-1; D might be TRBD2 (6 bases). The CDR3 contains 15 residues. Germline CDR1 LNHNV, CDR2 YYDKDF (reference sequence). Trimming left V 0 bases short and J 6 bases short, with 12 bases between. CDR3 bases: TGTGCCACCAGCAGAGATCGGGACTTCTTCAATGAGCAGTTCTTC. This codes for CATSRDRDFFNEQFF.

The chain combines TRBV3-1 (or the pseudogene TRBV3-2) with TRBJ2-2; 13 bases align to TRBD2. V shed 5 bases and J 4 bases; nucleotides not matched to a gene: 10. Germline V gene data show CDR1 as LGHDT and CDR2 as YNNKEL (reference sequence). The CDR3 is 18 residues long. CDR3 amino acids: CASSTPGTSGDFTGELFF. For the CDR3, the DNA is TGTGCCAGCAGCACTCCCGGGACTAGCGGGGACTTCACCGGGGAGCTGTTTTTT.

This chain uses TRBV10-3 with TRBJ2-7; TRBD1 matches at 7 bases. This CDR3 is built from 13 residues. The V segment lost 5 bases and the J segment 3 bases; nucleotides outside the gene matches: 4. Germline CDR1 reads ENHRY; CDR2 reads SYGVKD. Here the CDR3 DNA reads TGTGCCATCAGTAACCAGGGGGTCTACGAGCAGTACTTC. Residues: CAISNQGVYEQYF.

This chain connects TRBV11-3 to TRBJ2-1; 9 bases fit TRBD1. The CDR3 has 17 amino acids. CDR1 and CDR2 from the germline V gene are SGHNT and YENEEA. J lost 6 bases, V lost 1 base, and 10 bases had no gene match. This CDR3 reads CASSLVSGTGSSNEQFF. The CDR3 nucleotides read TGTGCCAGCAGCTTAGTATCGGGGACAGGGTCTAGCAATGAGCAGTTCTTC.

CDR3 in amino acids: CATNERRREETQYF. CDR3 nucleotide sequence: TGTGCCACCAACGAGAGGCGGAGGGAAGAGACCCAGTACTTC. The chain carries TRBV15 and TRBJ2-5; tentatively, D is TRBD2 (6 bases). Germline loops: CDR1 LNHNV, CDR2 YYDKDF (reference sequence). The CDR3 covers 14 residues. The ends were cut back, 7 bases at V and 3 bases at J, with 15 bases in the middle.

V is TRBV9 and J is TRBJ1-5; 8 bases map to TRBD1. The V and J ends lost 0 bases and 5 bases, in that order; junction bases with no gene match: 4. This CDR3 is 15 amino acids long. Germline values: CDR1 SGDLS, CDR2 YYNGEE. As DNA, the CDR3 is TGTGCCAGCAGCGTAGGGGGACAGGCTTATCAGCCCCAGCATTTT. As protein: CASSVGGQAYQPQHF.

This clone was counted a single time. The CDR3 sequence: CASSVGLGSSYEQYF. CDR3 DNA sequence: TGTGCCAGTAGTGTGGGACTAGGGAGCTCCTACGAGCAGTACTTC. J is TRBJ2-7 and V is TRBV19; TRBD2 agrees at 8 bases. The CDR3 consists of 15 residues. Trimming removed 5 bases from V and 0 bases from J; junction bases left unmatched: 6. Germline-derived CDR1 and CDR2 are LNHDA and SQIVND (reference sequence). The entire variable domain, with the rest obtained from reference TRBV19 and TRBJ2-7, is as follows: DGGITQSPKYLFRKEGQNVTLSCEQNLNHDAMYWYRQDPGQGLRLIYYSQIVNDFQKGDIAEGYSVSREKKESFPLTVTSAQKNPTAFYLCASSVGLGSSYEQYFGPGTRLTVT.

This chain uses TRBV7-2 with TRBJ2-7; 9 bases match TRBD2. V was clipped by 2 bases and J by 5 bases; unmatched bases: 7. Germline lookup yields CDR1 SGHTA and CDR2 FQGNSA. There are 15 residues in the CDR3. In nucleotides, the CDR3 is TGTGCCAGCAGCTTACTTTCTAGCGGGACCCACGAGCAGTACTTC. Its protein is CASSLLSSGTHEQYF.

CDR3 nucleotides: TGTGCCAGCAGCGTCACTTGGGGGGCCTACGAGCAGTACTTC. Translation: CASSVTWGAYEQYF. V and J are TRBV9 and TRBJ2-7, with TRBD2 as a possible D gene (6 bases). Trimming took off 2 bases at V and 2 bases at J, with 11 bases between the two ends. The CDR3 is 14 amino acids. Germline lookup yields CDR1 SGDLS and CDR2 YYNGEE.

The CDR3 loop is CASSLAGGPNIQYF. DNA of the CDR3: TGTGCCAGCAGTTTAGCCGGAGGGCCGAACATTCAGTACTTC. The rearrangement joins TRBV27 to TRBJ2-4, with D tentatively TRBD2 (6 bases). The V and J ends lost 2 bases and 7 bases respectively, with 12 bases between them. Germline lookup yields CDR1 MNHEY and CDR2 SMNVEV (reference sequence). The CDR3 is 14 residues long.

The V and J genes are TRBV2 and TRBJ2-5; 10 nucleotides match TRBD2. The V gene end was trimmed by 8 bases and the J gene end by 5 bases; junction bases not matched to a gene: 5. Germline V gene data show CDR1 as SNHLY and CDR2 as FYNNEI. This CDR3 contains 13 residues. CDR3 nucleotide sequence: TGTGCCAGCGCTCCTAGCGGGGGTGAGACCCAGTACTTC. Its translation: CASAPSGGETQYF.

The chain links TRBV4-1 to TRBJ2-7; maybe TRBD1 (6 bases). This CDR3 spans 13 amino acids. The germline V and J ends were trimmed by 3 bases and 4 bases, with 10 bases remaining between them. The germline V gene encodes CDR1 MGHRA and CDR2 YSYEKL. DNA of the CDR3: TGCGCCAGCAGCCAGGGACACCGTTACGAGCAGTACTTC. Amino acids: CASSQGHRYEQYF.

Written as DNA, the CDR3 is TGTGCCAGCAGCGGTGGGGGGGCGCAGGATGAAAAACTGTTTTTT. Encoded protein: CASSGGGAQDEKLFF. The chain uses TRBV9 and TRBJ1-4; possibly TRBD1 for D (6 bases). CDR1 SGDLS and CDR2 YYNGEE come from the germline V gene. The V end lost 3 bases, the J end lost 6 bases, and 15 bases lay between the germline ends. The CDR3 is made up of 15 amino acids.

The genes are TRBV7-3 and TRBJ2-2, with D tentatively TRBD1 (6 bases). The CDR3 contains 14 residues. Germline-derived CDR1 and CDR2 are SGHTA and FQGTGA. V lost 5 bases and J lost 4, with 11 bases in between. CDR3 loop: CASSRPGVTGELFF. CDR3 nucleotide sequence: TGTGCCAGCAGCCGGCCAGGGGTCACCGGGGAGCTGTTTTTT. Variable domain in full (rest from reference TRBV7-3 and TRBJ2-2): GAGVSQTPSNKVTEKGKYVELRCDPISGHTALYWYRQSLGQGPEFLIYFQGTGAADDSGLPNDRFFAVRPEGSVSTLKIQRTERGDSAVYLCASSRPGVTGELFFGEGSRLTVL.

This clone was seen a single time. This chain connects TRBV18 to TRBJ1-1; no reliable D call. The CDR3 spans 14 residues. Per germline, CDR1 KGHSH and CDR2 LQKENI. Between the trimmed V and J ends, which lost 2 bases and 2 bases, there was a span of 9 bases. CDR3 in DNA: TGTGCCAGCTCACCAAGGCGGATAAACACTGAAGCTTTCTTT. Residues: CASSPRRINTEAFF.

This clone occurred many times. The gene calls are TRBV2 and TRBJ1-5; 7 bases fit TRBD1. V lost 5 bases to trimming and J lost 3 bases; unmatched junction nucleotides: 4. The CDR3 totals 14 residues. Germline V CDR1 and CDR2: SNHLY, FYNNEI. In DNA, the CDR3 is TGTGCCAGCAGTAGACAGGGTGACAATCAGCCCCAGCATTTT. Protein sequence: CASSRQGDNQPQHF.

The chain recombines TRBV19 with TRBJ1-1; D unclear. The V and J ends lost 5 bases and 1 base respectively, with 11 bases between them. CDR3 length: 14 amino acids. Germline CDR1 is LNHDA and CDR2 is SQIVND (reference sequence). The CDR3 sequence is CASSSARANTEAFF. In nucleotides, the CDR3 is TGTGCCAGTAGTTCTGCGAGGGCGAACACTGAAGCTTTCTTT.

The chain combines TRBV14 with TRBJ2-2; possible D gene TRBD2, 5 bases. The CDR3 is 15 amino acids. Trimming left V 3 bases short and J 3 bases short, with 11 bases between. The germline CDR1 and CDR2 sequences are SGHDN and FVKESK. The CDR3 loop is CASSHPRGDTGELFF. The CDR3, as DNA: TGTGCCAGCAGCCACCCTCGGGGAGACACCGGGGAGCTGTTTTTT.

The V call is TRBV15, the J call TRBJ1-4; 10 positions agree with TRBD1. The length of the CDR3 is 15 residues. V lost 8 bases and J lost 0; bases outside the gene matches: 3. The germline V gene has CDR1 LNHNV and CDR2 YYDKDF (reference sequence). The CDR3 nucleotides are TGTGCCACCGCCGGGACAGGGGCAACTAATGAAAAACTGTTTTTT. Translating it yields CATAGTGATNEKLFF.

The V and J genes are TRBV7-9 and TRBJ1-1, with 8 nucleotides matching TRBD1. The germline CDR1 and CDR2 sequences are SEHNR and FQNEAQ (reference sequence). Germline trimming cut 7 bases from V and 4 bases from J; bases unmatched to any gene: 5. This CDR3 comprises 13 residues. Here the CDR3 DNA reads TGTGCCAGCAAGCAGGGGGCCGGCACTGAAGCTTTCTTT. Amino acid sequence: CASKQGAGTEAFF.

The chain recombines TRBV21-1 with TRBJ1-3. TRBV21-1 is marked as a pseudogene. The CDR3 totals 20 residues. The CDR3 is CASSKGMRRRFRRAGNTIYF. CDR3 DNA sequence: TGTGCCAGCAGCAAAGGTATGAGGAGGAGATTCAGGCGGGCTGGAAACACCATATATTTT.

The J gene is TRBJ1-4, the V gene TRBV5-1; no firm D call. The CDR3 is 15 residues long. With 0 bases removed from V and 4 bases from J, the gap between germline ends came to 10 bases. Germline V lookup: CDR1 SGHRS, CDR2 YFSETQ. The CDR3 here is CASSLALASNEKLFF. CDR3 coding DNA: TGCGCCAGCAGCTTGGCCCTGGCCAGTAATGAAAAACTGTTTTTT. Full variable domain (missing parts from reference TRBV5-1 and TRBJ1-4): KAGVTQTPRYLIKTRGQQVTLSCSPISGHRSVSWYQQTPGQGLQFLFEYFSETQRNKGNFPGRFSGRQFSNSRSEMNVSTLELGDSALYLCASSLALASNEKLFFGSGTQLSVL.

CDR3 region: CASSHLPREAKETQYF. DNA for the CDR3: TGTGCCAGCAGCCACCTCCCGCGGGAGGCAAAAGAGACCCAGTACTTC. This rearrangement joins TRBV3-1 (or the pseudogene TRBV3-2) to TRBJ2-5; 8 nucleotides align to TRBD2. Germline-derived CDR1 and CDR2 are LGHDT and YNNKEL (reference sequence). J gave up 3 bases and V 3 bases, and 9 bases lay outside the gene matches. This CDR3 spans 16 amino acids.